A selection of T cell receptor beta chains follows, all from one sample in a study of T cells in Graves' hyperthyroidism and ophthalmopathy. Each CDR3 protein is one row after TCRdb ran MiXCR on the multiplex PCR reads. The table records about 300,000 distinct CDR3 sequences, around 16% of them present only once. The sequenced sample was blood. These receptors were obtained from a man aged 25-45 years with Graves' hyperthyroidism. Each CDR3 is given with its conserved first and last residue. Fields, in order: J gene, V gene, D gene, clone size, CDR3 DNA, CDR3 protein. A D gene is named only where the DNA matches it firmly. Size is stated for part of the rows, as once, few or many counts, or as a class when the clone is expanded.

TRBJ1-3	TRBV19	TRBD1	few	TGTGCCTCAAAAACTAGGGGGCAAGGAAACACCATATATTTT	CASKTRGQGNTIYF
TRBJ2-5	TRBV4-1	.	.	TGCGCCAGCAGCCTCCGTCCCTGGTACCAAGGGACCCAGTACTTC	CASSLRPWYQGTQYF
TRBJ2-7	TRBV20-1	TRBD1	.	TGCAGTGCTAGAAGCCGGACAGGGGGGACCTACGAGCAGTACTTC	CSARSRTGGTYEQYF
TRBJ2-7	TRBV24-1	.	.	TGTGCCACCAGACAGGGAAGCTCCTACGAGCAGTACTTC	CATRQGSSYEQYF
TRBJ1-1	TRBV29-1	.	few	TGCAGCGCCACAGGGCAGGTGAACACTGAAGCTTTCTTT	CSATGQVNTEAFF
TRBJ2-1	TRBV7-3	TRBD2	many	TGTGCCAGCAGCTTATCTAGCGGGAGGGCCGGAAATGAGCAGTTCTTC	CASSLSSGRAGNEQFF
TRBJ1-2	TRBV28	TRBD1	few	TGTGCCAGCAGTTTTCCCGGGACAGGGTGGGCAGGCCATTACACCTTC	CASSFPGTGWAGHYTF
TRBJ2-2	TRBV11-3	TRBD1	few	TGTGCCAGCAAAAAAAGGGGGCCCGGGGAGCTGTTTTTT	CASKKRGPGELFF
TRBJ2-3	TRBV7-2	.	many	TGTGCCAGCAGCTTAATGGCAGGACCAGATACGCAGTATTTT	CASSLMAGPDTQYF
TRBJ2-5	TRBV28	TRBD2	many	TGTGCCCCACAATGGCTAGCGGGAGAGACCCAGTACTTC	CAPQWLAGETQYF
TRBJ2-1	TRBV7-2	.	many	TGTGCCAGCAGCTTAGAGGTGAATAACAATGAGCAGTTCTTC	CASSLEVNNNEQFF
TRBJ1-1	TRBV11-2	.	many	TGTGCCAGCAGCTCGGGTTACGGAACCGGGGGGATGAACACTGAAGCTTTCTTT	CASSSGYGTGGMNTEAFF
TRBJ2-1	TRBV7-3	.	many	TGTGCCAGCAGCCTGGATGGGAATTCCTACAATGAGCAGTTCTTC	CASSLDGNSYNEQFF